This T cell receptor (beta chain) originates from a study of T cell changes during pregnancy in multiple sclerosis. The germline V gene encodes CDR1 SGHNT and CDR2 YYREEE (reference sequence). V lost 4 bases, J lost 4 bases, and 8 bases stayed unmatched. This CDR3 region has 15 residues. Only in-frame clones appear in the TCRdb table, and some are missing; sequencing was by immunoSEQ multiplex PCR. Of 43,000 or so clones listed, around 92% are singletons. This sequence was found in a female donor with multiple sclerosis, enrolled in a pregnancy study. The starting material was peripheral blood, obtained in the third trimester of pregnancy. This rearrangement joins TRBV5-4 to TRBJ2-5; 9 bases match TRBD1. This CDR3 reads CASSLRGQGIETQYF. The DNA for the CDR3 is TGTGCCAGCAGCCTAAGGGGACAGGGAATAGAGACCCAGTACTTC. Full variable domain (outside the CDR3, taken from reference TRBV5-4 and TRBJ2-5): ETGVTQSPTHLIKTRGQQVTLRCSSQSGHNTVSWYQQALGQGPQFIFQYYREEENGRGNFPPRFSGLQFPNYSSELNVNALELDDSALYLCASSLRGQGIETQYFGPGTRLLVL.